Included here is one T cell receptor beta chain sequence, with context. Libraries were prepared by immunoSEQ multiplex PCR; TCRdb keeps only in-frame clonotypes and omits some of them. Among a few hundred thousand clones listed, over 75% were seen once. The data belong to a study of blood T cell repertoires in COVID-19. CDR1 and CDR2 (germline): SGHNT, YYREEE (reference sequence). The CDR3 spans 16 residues. V was shortened by 4 bases and J by 1 base, with 15 bases between the two germline ends. This receptor was identified in a woman aged 40 to 50 who had recovered from COVID-19. The V and J genes are TRBV5-4 and TRBJ2-1; a possible D gene is TRBD1 (5 bases). The sequenced material came from PBMCs or T cells enriched from blood (not recorded which). Here the CDR3 DNA reads TGTGCCAGCAGCAATACGCAAGGGGCGTCCTACAATGAGCAGTTCTTC. Its protein product is CASSNTQGASYNEQFF.